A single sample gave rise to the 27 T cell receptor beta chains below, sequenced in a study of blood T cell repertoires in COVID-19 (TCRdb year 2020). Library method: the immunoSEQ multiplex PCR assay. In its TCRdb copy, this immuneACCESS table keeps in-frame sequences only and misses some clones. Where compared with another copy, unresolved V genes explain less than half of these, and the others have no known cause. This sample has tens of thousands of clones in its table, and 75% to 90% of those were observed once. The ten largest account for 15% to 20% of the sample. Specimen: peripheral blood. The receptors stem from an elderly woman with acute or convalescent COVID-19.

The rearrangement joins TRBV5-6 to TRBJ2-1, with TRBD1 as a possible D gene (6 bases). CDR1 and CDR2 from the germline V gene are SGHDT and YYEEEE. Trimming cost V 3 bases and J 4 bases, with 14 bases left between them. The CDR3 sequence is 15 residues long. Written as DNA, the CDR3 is TGTGCCAGCAGCTGGTTGACAGGAAAGTACAATGAGCAGTTCTTC. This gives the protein CASSWLTGKYNEQFF.

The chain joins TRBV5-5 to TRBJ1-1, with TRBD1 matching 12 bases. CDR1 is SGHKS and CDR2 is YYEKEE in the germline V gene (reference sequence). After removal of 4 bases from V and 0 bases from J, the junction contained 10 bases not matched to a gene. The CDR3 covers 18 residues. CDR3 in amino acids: CASSPRDRGRVMNTEAFF. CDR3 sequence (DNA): TGTGCCAGCAGCCCCCGGGACAGGGGGCGCGTCATGAACACTGAAGCTTTCTTT.

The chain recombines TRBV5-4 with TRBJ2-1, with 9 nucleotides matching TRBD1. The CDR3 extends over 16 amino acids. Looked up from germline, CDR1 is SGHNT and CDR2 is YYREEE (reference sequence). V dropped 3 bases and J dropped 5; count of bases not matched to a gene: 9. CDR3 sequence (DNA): TGTGCCAGCAGCTCGGGGGGACAGGGTTTGGACAATGAGCAGTTCTTC. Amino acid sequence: CASSSGGQGLDNEQFF.

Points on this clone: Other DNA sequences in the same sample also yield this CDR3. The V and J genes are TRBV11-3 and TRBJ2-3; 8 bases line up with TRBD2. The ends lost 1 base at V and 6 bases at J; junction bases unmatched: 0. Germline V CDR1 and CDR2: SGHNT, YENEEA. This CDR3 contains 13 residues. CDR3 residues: CASSLAGGDTQYF. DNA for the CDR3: TGTGCCAGCAGCTTAGCGGGGGGGGATACGCAGTATTTT.

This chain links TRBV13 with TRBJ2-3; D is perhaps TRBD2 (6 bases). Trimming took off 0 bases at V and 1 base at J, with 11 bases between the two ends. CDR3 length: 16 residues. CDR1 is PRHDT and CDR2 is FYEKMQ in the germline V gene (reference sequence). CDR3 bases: TGTGCCAGCAGCTTAGGTCGGGGGTTGGGCACAGATACGCAGTATTTT. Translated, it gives CASSLGRGLGTDTQYF.

This CDR3 is CATSDPAGTGVRNEQFF. The CDR3 bases are TGTGCCACCAGTGATCCCGCCGGGACAGGGGTGAGGAATGAGCAGTTCTTC. J is TRBJ2-1 and V is TRBV24-1; TRBD1 aligns across 10 bases. Trimming took 3 bases from V and 7 from J; bases not matched to a gene: 11. The CDR3 extends over 17 amino acids. Germline V gene lookup returns CDR1 KGHDR and CDR2 SFDVKD.

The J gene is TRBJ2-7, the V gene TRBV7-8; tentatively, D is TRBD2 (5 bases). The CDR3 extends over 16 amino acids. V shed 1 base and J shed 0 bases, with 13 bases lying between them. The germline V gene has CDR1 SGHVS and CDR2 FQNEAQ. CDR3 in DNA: TGTGCCAGCAGCTTAGTAGGTGGGAGCTTCTCCTACGAGCAGTACTTC. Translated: CASSLVGGSFSYEQYF.

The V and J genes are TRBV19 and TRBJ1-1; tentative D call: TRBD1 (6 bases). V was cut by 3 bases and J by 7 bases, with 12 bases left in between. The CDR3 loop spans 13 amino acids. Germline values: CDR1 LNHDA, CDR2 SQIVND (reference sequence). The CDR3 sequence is CASSMGTQVEAFF. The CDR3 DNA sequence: TGTGCCAGTAGTATGGGGACACAGGTTGAAGCTTTCTTT.

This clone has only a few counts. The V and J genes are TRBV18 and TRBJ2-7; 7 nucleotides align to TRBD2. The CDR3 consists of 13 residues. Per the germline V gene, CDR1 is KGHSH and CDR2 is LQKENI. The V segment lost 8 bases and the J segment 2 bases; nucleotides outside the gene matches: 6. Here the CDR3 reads CASARGDPYEQYF. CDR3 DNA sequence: TGTGCCAGCGCCCGGGGGGACCCCTACGAGCAGTACTTC.

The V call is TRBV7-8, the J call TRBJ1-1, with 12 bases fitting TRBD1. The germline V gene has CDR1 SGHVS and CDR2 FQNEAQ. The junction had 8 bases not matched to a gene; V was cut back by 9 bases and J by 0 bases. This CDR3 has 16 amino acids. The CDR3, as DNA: TGTGCCAGTCAACCCGGGACAGGGGGCATGAACACTGAAGCTTTCTTT. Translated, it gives CASQPGTGGMNTEAFF. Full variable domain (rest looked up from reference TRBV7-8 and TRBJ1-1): GAGVSQSPRYKVAKRGQDVALRCDPISGHVSLFWYQQALGQGPEFLTYFQNEAQLDKSGLPSDRFFAERPEGSVSTLKIQRTQQEDSAVYLCASQPGTGGMNTEAFFGQGTRLTVV.

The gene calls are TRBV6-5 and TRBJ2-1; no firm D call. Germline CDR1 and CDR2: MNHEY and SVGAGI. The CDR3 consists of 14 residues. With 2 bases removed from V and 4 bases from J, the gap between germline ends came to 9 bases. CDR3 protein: CASSYAPQYNEQFF. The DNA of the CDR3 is TGTGCCAGCAGTTACGCTCCCCAGTACAATGAGCAGTTCTTC.

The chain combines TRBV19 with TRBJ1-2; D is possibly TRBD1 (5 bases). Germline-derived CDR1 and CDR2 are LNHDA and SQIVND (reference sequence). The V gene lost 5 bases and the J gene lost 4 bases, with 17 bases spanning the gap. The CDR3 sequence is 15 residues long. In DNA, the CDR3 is TGTGCCAGTAGTCTGAGGCGGGACGCTGGCTATGGCTACACCTTC. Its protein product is CASSLRRDAGYGYTF.

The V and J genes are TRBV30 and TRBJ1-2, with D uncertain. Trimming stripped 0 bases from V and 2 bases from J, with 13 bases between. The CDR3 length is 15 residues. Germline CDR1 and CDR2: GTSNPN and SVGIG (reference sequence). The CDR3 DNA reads TGTGCCTGGAGTGTAGTCGGCAGGTCGAACTATGGCTACACCTTC. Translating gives CAWSVVGRSNYGYTF.

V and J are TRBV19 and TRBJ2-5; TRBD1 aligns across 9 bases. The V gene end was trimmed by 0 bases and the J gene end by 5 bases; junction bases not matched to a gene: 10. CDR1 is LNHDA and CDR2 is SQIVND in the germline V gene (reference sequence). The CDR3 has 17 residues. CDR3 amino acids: CASSIETGGNSGETQYF. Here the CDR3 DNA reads TGTGCCAGTAGTATAGAAACAGGGGGCAACTCGGGGGAGACCCAGTACTTC.

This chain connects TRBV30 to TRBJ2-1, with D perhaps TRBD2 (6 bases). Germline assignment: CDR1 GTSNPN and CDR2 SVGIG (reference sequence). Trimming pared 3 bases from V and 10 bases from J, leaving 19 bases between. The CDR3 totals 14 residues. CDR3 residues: CAWRAGLESGEQFF. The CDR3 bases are TGTGCCTGGAGGGCGGGACTTGAGAGCGGGGAGCAGTTCTTC.

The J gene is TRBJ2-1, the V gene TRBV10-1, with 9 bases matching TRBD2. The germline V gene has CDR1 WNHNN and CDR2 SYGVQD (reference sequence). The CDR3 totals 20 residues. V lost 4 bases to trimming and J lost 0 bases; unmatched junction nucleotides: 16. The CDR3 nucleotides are TGCGCCAGCAGTGGATCTCCGTTAAGCGGGAGGTCCCACTCCTACAATGAGCAGTTCTTC. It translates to CASSGSPLSGRSHSYNEQFF.

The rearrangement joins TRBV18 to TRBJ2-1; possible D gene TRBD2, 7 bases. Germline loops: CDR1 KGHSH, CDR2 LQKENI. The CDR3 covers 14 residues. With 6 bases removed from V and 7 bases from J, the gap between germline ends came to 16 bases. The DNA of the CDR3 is TGTGCCAGCTCGGGGGGGCCAAAGATGAATGAGCAGTTCTTC. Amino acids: CASSGGPKMNEQFF.

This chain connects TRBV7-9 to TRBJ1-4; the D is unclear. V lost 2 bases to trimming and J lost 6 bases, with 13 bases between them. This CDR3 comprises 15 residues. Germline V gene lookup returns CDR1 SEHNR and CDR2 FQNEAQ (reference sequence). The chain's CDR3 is CASSLSLQFDEKLFF. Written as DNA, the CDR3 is TGTGCCAGCAGCTTAAGTCTACAGTTCGATGAAAAACTGTTTTTT. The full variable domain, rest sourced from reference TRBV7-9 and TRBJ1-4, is DTGVSQNPRHKITKRGQNVTFRCDPISEHNRLYWYRQTLGQGPEFLTYFQNEAQLEKSRLLSDRFSAERPKGSFSTLEIQRTEQGDSAMYLCASSLSLQFDEKLFFGSGTQLSVL.

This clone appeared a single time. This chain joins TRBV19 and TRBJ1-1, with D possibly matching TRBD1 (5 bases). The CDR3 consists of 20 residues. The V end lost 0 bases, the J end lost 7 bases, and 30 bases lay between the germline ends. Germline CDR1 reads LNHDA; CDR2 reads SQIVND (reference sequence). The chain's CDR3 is CASSIDLGGGRGRGEGEAFF. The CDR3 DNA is TGTGCCAGTAGTATAGATCTTGGGGGAGGCCGCGGACGAGGAGAGGGTGAAGCTTTCTTT.

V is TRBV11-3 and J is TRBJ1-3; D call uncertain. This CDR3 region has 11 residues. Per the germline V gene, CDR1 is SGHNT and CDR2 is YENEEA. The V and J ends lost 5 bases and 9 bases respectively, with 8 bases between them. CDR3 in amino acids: CASSRRGTIYF. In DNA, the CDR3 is TGTGCCAGCAGCCGGCGCGGCACCATATATTTT.

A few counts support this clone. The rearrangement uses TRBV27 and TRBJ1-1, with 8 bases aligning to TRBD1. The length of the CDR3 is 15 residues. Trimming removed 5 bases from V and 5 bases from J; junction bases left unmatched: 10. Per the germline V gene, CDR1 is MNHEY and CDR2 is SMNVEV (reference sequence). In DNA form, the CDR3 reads TGTGCCAGCAGTCTCGGACAGGGATGGGGGACTGAAGCTTTCTTT. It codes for CASSLGQGWGTEAFF.

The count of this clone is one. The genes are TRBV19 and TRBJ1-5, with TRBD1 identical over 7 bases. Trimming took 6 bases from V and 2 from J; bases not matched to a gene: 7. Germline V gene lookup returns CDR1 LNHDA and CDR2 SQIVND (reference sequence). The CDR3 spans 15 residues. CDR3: CASSANRGRNQPQHF. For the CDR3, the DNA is TGTGCCAGTAGCGCCAACAGGGGTCGCAATCAGCCCCAGCATTTT.

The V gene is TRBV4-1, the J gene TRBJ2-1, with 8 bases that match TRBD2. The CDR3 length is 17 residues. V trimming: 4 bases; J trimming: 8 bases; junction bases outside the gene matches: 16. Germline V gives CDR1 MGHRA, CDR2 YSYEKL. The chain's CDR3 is CASSLSGVGGAGDEQFF. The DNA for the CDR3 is TGCGCCAGCAGCCTGTCCGGCGTCGGGGGGGCCGGCGATGAGCAGTTCTTC.

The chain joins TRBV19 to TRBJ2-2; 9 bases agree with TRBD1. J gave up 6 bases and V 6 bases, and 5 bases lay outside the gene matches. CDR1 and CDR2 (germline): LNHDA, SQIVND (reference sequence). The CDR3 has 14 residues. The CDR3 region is CASSLDRGAGELFF. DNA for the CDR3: TGTGCCAGTAGCCTGGACAGGGGAGCCGGGGAGCTGTTTTTT.

Here the CDR3 reads CASSLRLAGSTDTQYF. The CDR3 nucleotides read TGTGCCAGCAGCTTACGACTAGCGGGGAGCACAGATACGCAGTATTTT. The chain carries TRBV5-5 and TRBJ2-3, with 11 bases that match TRBD2. Germline V lookup: CDR1 SGHKS, CDR2 YYEKEE (reference sequence). The length of the CDR3 is 16 residues. The trim removed 2 bases at V and 0 bases at J, leaving 2 bases unmatched.

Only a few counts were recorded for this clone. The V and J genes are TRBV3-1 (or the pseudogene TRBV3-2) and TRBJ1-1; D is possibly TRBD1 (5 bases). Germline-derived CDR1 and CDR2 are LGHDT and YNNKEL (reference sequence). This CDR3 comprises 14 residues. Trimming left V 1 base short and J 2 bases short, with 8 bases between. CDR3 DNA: TGTGCCAGCAGCCAAGCCCAGGGTAACACTGAAGCTTTCTTT. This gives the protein CASSQAQGNTEAFF.

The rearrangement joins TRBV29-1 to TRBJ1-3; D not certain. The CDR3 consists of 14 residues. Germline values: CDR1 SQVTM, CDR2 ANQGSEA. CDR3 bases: TGCAGTTACACCGGCGGGATCTCTGGAAACACCATATATTTT. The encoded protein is CSYTGGISGNTIYF.